This TCR beta chain was identified during a study of blood T cell repertoires in COVID-19 (dated by TCRdb to 2018 to 2020). At the level of the whole study: The collaborator samples originated in the United States, Italy and Spain and spanned the acute and convalescent phases of COVID-19. Where available, HLA class I and class II types were obtained from metadata supplied by the sample provider rather than from assay-based typing. The material from the prospective study consisted of cDNA or gDNA derived from T cells, B-cell-depleted T cells, or PBMCs. The repertoires were made available in a free public database intended to serve as a resource for research on the immune response to SARS-CoV-2. Sample metadata almost always included a de-identified subject ID, COVID-19 status, age in years and sex. The dataset comprised deeply sampled blood TCRbeta repertoires from subjects exposed to, actively infected with, or recovered from COVID-19. Samples came from the ongoing ImmuneRACE study (first 160 participants) plus 1,254 subjects from 6 global collaborators. Overall study results and their limits: How much clinical and demographic metadata was included differed by source and by participant, and the metadata was provided uncurated.

Participants in the prospective study were aged about 18 to 100 years, lived in some 24 United States geographic areas, and enrolled through a virtual design. In the prospective study, participants were assigned to cohorts based on the clinical history participants reported in a screening survey and a study questionnaire. Recovered participants in ImmuneRACE Cohort 3 were defined by two consecutive negative NP/OP PCR tests, clearance by a healthcare professional, or resolution of symptoms. Each participant in the prospective study had whole blood, serum and a nasopharyngeal or oropharyngeal swab collected by mobile phlebotomists. Prospective study participants could optionally give additional blood draws and questionnaires over a 2-month period. Before DNA extraction, prospective study blood samples were shipped either frozen or at room temperature. The immunoSEQ Assay, a bias-controlled multiplex PCR, was used to amplify TCRbeta CDR3 regions from genomic DNA. Under the source paper's analysis protocol: Nucleated cell counts per sample were estimated from amplification of reference gene primers within the assay. Sequence reads were collapsed and filtered to measure the absolute abundance of every unique TCRbeta CDR3 rearrangement. For each sample, productive Simpson clonality was calculated as the square root of Simpson's diversity index across productive rearrangements. TCRdb re-hosts the immuneACCESS table, in-frame sequences only. Its copies lack some clones; in the studies checked, an unresolved V gene accounts for under half of them, and the cause for the rest is not known. D and trimming were read from the DNA, whereas the V and J calls and clone size are those reported in that table. The sample records roughly 300,000 clones, roughly 90% of which are singletons. Around 18% of the sample is held by the ten biggest clonotypes.

Comments on this clone: Its specific antigen is unknown. No base qualities exist here, and no much larger clone lies one base off it.

Inclusive of the bounding cysteine and phenylalanine, the CDR3 is 18 residues long. The sequence is cut down to CDR3 DNA, 54 bases in frame from base 1. At the junction V is shortened by 3 bases and J by 4 bases; bases outside the gene matches: 12. CDR1 and CDR2 were assigned from the germline V gene (reference sequence) as SGHNT and YYREEE. Sequencing used PBMCs or T cells enriched from blood (not recorded which). The chain was built from TRBV5-4 and TRBJ2-2; TRBD2 matches 10 bases in the middle. This receptor was identified in a woman aged 25 to 39 who had recovered from COVID-19. The DNA sequence is given as TGTGCCAGCAGCTCCCGACGAGGGGAGCGGGGGGGCACCGGGGAGCTGTTTTTT. Translation gives CASSSRRGERGGTGELFF.